This T cell receptor beta chain was sequenced for a study of shared clonotypes between healthy human individuals. General observations from the study: The sampled material consisted only of blood, and tissue repertoires are likely to differ.

Germline V CDR1 and CDR2: SGHAT, FQNNGV. Trimming removed 5 bases from V and 8 bases from J; junction bases left unmatched: 8. This CDR3 is 15 amino acids long. A remark on this clone: Antigen specificity is unknown.

The quantity of DNA used in unsorted PBMC replicate PCRs was around 300 ng, corresponding to some 31,000 T cell genomes. Sequenced by immunoSEQ multiplex PCR; TCRdb stores in-frame clones only, minus some. Of 490,000 or so clones in the sample, roughly 85% were seen once. V usage is TRBV11-2 and J usage is TRBJ2-1, with TRBD2 identical over 11 bases. The TCR was taken from a woman in her 40s in good health. Some clones in this sample may be carry-over from other donors' samples. Sequencing used PBMCs. The CDR3 DNA follows: TGTGCCAGCAGCCGGACTAGCGGGCCCCCACATGAGCAGTTCTTC. Translating it yields CASSRTSGPPHEQFF.